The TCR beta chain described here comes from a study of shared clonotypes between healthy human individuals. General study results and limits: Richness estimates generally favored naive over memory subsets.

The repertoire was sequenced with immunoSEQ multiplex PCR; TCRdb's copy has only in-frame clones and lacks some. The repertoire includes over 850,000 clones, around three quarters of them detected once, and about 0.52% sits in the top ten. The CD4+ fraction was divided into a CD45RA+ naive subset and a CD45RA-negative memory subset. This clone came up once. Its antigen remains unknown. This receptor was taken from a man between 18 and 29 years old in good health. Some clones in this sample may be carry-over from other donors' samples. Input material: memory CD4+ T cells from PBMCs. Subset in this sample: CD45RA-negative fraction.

The CDR3 DNA follows: TGTGCCAGCAGTGGCCAGGGGGCGATGAACACTGAAGCTTTCTTT. This gives the protein CASSGQGAMNTEAFF. The chain uses TRBV2 and TRBJ1-1; TRBD1 matches at 8 bases. Germline CDR1 is SNHLY and CDR2 is FYNNEI. V was pared by 4 bases and J by 0 bases, with 4 bases of the junction left unmatched. The CDR3 contains 15 residues. Using reference TRBV2 and TRBJ1-1 for the parts outside the CDR3, the full variable domain is EPEVTQTPSHQVTQMGQEVILRCVPISNHLYFYWYRQILGQKVEFLVSFYNNEISEKSEIFDDQFSVERPDGSNFTLKIRSTKLEDSAMYFCASSGQGAMNTEAFFGQGTRLTVV.